Listed below are T cell receptor beta chains from one sample, sequenced in a study of cytomegalovirus exposure and HLA in healthy donors. Some clones are missing from TCRdb's copy, which holds only in-frame ones; the method was immunoSEQ multiplex PCR. Found here are 200,000 to 250,000 clones, just under 85% of them singletons; the top ten hold over 0.5%. The sequencing input was PBMCs. These receptor sequences come from a woman in her forties in good health and CMV-seronegative. Each CDR3 is given with its conserved first and last residue. A D gene is named only where the DNA matches it firmly. Clone size is not always given. Where it is, it says once, few, many or a class for expanded clones.

>TRBV2|TRBJ2-1|TRBD2|-
CASSPSGVRGNEQFF
TGTGCCAGCAGCCCTAGCGGGGTGAGAGGGAATGAGCAGTTCTTC
>TRBV28|TRBJ2-7|TRBD1|-
CASSLQGAYEQYF
TGTGCCAGCAGTTTACAGGGGGCCTACGAGCAGTACTTC
>TRBV13|TRBJ1-3|TRBD1|-
CANGQAGNTIYF
TGTGCCAACGGACAGGCTGGAAACACCATATATTTT
>TRBV5-4|TRBJ1-2|-|-
CASSLDPENYGYTF
TGTGCCAGCAGCTTGGATCCTGAGAACTATGGCTACACCTTC
>TRBV7-2|TRBJ1-1|TRBD1|-
CASSLGQGMAAFF
TGTGCCAGCAGCTTGGGACAGGGGATGGCAGCTTTCTTT
>TRBV2|TRBJ2-3|-|-
CASSGRGPDTQYF
TGTGCCAGCAGTGGCCGAGGTCCAGATACGCAGTATTTT
>TRBV10-1|TRBJ2-7|-|-
CASSSLNWEMDITYEQYF
TGCGCCAGCAGCAGTCTTAATTGGGAAATGGACATTACCTACGAGCAGTACTTC
>TRBV6-5|TRBJ2-7|TRBD1|-
CASSYSSGTGGHEQYF
TGTGCCAGCAGTTACTCGTCAGGGACAGGGGGCCACGAGCAGTACTTC
>TRBV27|TRBJ2-7|TRBD1|-
CASRPKGQAYEQYF
TGTGCCAGCAGGCCTAAGGGACAGGCCTACGAGCAGTACTTC
>TRBV6-1|TRBJ1-2|TRBD1|once
CATVGQGRPGNGYTF
TGTGCCACCGTGGGACAGGGGAGGCCCGGTAACGGCTACACCTTC
>TRBV5-1|TRBJ1-1|-|-
CVSSPLGGFGDTEAFF
TGCGTCAGCAGCCCACTGGGGGGGTTTGGTGACACTGAAGCTTTCTTT
>TRBV11-2|TRBJ1-1|-|-
CASSLDQGRNTEAFF
TGTGCCAGCAGCTTAGATCAGGGAAGGAACACTGAAGCTTTCTTT
>TRBV7-8|TRBJ1-3|-|-
CASSPYRDSGNTIYF
TGTGCCAGCAGCCCATACAGGGACTCTGGAAACACCATATATTTT
>TRBV6-5|TRBJ1-5|-|-
CASSYSTVSNQPQHF
TGTGCCAGCAGTTACTCGACAGTATCAAATCAGCCCCAGCATTTT
>TRBV18|TRBJ1-1|-|-
CASSPLPTEAFF
TGTGCCAGCTCACCTCTACCCACTGAAGCTTTCTTT
>TRBV12-5|TRBJ2-7|-|-
CASGSSRYEQYF
TGTGCTAGTGGTTCCTCTCGTTACGAGCAGTACTTC
>TRBV4-3|TRBJ2-1|TRBD1|-
CASSQGTGAYNEQFF
TGCGCCAGCAGCCAAGGGACAGGCGCCTACAATGAGCAGTTCTTC
>TRBV27|TRBJ2-3|-|-
CASSRVTSTDTQYF
TGTGCCAGCAGCCGCGTTACTAGCACGGATACGCAGTATTTT
>TRBV19|TRBJ2-5|TRBD1|-
CASSEGQRHLETQYF
TGTGCCAGTAGTGAGGGACAGCGTCATTTGGAGACCCAGTACTTC
>TRBV5-1|TRBJ2-1|-|-
CASSLTGNNEQFF
TGCGCCAGCAGCCTCACGGGGAACAATGAGCAGTTCTTC
>TRBV7-9|TRBJ1-4|-|-
CASSLAAGLEKLFF
TGTGCCAGCAGCTTGGCAGCAGGGCTTGAAAAACTGTTTTTT
>TRBV7-9|TRBJ1-4|-|few
CASSPWPAGTTNEKLFF
TGTGCCAGCAGCCCGTGGCCGGCGGGAACAACTAATGAAAAACTGTTTTTT
>TRBV2|TRBJ1-1|TRBD1|-
CASSNRGDTEAFF
TGTGCCAGCAGTAACAGGGGGGACACTGAAGCTTTCTTT
>TRBV19|TRBJ2-3|TRBD2|-
CASSILGGGPTDTQYF
TGTGCCAGTAGTATTTTGGGGGGGGGACCCACAGATACGCAGTATTTT
>TRBV5-1|TRBJ2-5|-|once
CASSLGASGETQYF
TGCGCCAGCAGCCTGGGGGCTAGCGGAGAGACCCAGTACTTC
>TRBV5-6|TRBJ1-1|-|-
CASSLASPSEAFF
TGTGCCAGCAGCTTGGCGTCACCCAGTGAAGCTTTCTTT
>TRBV7-9|TRBJ1-1|-|-
CASSLAGPGNTEAFF
TGTGCCAGCAGCTTAGCAGGACCGGGAAACACTGAAGCTTTCTTT
>TRBV11-3|TRBJ1-2|TRBD1|-
CASSETGGYGYTF
TGTGCCAGCAGCGAGACAGGGGGCTATGGCTACACCTTC
>TRBV19|TRBJ1-5|-|-
CASSTQGKGNQPQHF
TGTGCCAGTAGTACACAGGGAAAGGGCAATCAGCCCCAGCATTTT
>TRBV9|TRBJ2-3|-|-
CASSVATDTQYF
TGTGCCAGCAGCGTAGCAACAGATACGCAGTATTTT
>TRBV27|TRBJ1-5|TRBD1|-
CASSLQGALGNQPQHF
TGTGCCAGCAGTTTACAGGGGGCGTTGGGCAATCAGCCCCAGCATTTT
>TRBV9|TRBJ1-3|TRBD1|-
CASSVSGTVSGNTIYF
TGTGCCAGCAGCGTATCAGGGACAGTCTCTGGAAACACCATATATTTT
>TRBV25-1|TRBJ2-1|TRBD1|-
CASRDGTGDEQFF
TGTGCCAGCAGGGACGGGACAGGGGATGAGCAGTTCTTC
>TRBV27|TRBJ2-2|-|-
CASSPLQGTGELFF
TGTGCCAGCAGCCCACTACAGGGTACCGGGGAGCTGTTTTTT
>TRBV9|TRBJ2-7|-|-
CASSVVATTYEQYF
TGTGCCAGCAGCGTAGTGGCAACCACCTACGAGCAGTACTTC
>TRBV5-4|TRBJ1-1|TRBD1|-
CASRVGTGVNTEAFF
TGTGCCAGCAGGGTAGGGACAGGGGTGAACACTGAAGCTTTCTTT
>TRBV5-6|TRBJ1-5|TRBD1|-
CASSAPGQGYQPQHF
TGTGCCAGCAGCGCTCCGGGACAGGGGTATCAGCCCCAGCATTTT
>TRBV5-4|TRBJ1-3|-|-
CASSPGTRSGNTIYF
TGTGCCAGCAGCCCAGGGACACGCTCTGGAAACACCATATATTTT
>TRBV4-2|TRBJ2-5|-|once
CASSQTGEETQYF
TGTGCCAGCAGCCAGACAGGAGAAGAGACCCAGTACTTC
>TRBV7-2|TRBJ1-5|TRBD1|-
CASSLDVLTGTQPQHF
TGTGCCAGCAGCTTAGACGTGTTGACAGGGACTCAGCCCCAGCATTTT
>TRBV11-3|TRBJ2-1|TRBD2|-
CASSLDGLAASRDYNEQFF
TGTGCCAGCAGCTTAGACGGGCTAGCGGCGTCTCGGGACTACAATGAGCAGTTCTTC
>TRBV5-5|TRBJ2-7|-|-
CASSLTGQIHYEQYF
TGTGCCAGCAGCTTGACTGGACAGATACACTACGAGCAGTACTTC
>TRBV11-1|TRBJ1-3|TRBD1|-
CASRHRTGESGNTIYF
TGTGCCAGCAGACACCGTACAGGGGAGTCTGGAAACACCATATATTTT
>TRBV4-3|TRBJ1-1|-|few
CASSQGGSTEAFF
TGCGCCAGCAGCCAAGGAGGCAGCACTGAAGCTTTCTTT
>TRBV5-1|TRBJ1-1|TRBD1|few
CASSLWDRGSTEAFF
TGCGCCAGCAGCCTCTGGGACAGGGGATCCACTGAAGCTTTCTTT
>TRBV13|TRBJ1-2|TRBD1|-
CASSLGRQGDGYTF
TGTGCCAGCAGCTTAGGACGACAGGGAGATGGCTACACCTTC
>TRBV7-6|TRBJ2-2|-|-
CASSPPGGTGELFF
TGTGCCAGCAGCCCCCCCGGGGGAACCGGGGAGCTGTTTTTT
>TRBV7-9|TRBJ2-7|-|-
CASSLPGARSYEQYF
TGTGCCAGCAGCTTACCAGGGGCCCGTTCCTACGAGCAGTACTTC
>TRBV4-3|TRBJ2-7|-|-
CASSHLTGTGTEQYF
TGCGCCAGCAGCCACCTAACCGGGACTGGTACCGAGCAGTACTTC
>TRBV25-1|TRBJ1-1|-|-
CASSLGGDTEAFF
TGTGCCAGCAGTTTAGGGGGAGACACTGAAGCTTTCTTT
>TRBV6-5|TRBJ2-7|-|-
CASRKQRGDYEQYF
TGTGCCAGCAGAAAACAGCGTGGGGACTACGAGCAGTACTTC
>TRBV6-5|TRBJ1-1|-|-
CASSYQPTGSYEAFF
TGTGCCAGCAGTTACCAACCCACAGGGTCCTACGAAGCTTTCTTT
>TRBV7-3|TRBJ1-1|-|-
CASSLIGGNTEAFF
TGTGCCAGCAGCTTAATAGGCGGGAACACTGAAGCTTTCTTT